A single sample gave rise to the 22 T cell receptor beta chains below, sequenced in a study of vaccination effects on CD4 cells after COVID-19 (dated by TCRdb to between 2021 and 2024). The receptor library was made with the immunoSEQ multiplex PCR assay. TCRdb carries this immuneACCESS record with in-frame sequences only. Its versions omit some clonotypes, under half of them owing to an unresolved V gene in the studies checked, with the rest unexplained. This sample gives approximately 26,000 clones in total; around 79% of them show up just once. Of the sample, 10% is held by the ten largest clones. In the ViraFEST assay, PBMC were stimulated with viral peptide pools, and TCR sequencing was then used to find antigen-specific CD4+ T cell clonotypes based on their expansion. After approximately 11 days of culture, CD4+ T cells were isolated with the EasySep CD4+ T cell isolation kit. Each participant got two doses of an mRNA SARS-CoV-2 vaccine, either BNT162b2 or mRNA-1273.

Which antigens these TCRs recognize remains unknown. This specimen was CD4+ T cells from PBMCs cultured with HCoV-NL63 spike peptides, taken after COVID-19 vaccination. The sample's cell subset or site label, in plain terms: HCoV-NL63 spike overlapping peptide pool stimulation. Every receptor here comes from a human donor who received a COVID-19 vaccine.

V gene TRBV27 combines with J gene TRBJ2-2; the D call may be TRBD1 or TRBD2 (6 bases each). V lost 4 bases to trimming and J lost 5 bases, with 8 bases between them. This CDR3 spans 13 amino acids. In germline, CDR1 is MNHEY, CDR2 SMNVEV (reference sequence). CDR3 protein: CASSWGATGELFF. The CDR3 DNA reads TGTGCCAGCAGTTGGGGGGCAACCGGGGAGCTGTTTTTT.

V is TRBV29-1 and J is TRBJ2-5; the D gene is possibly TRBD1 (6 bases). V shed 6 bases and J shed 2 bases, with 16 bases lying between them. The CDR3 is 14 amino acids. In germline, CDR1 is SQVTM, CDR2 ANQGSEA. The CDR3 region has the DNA TGCAGCGTAGGACAGCGGAGTCATCAAGAGACCCAGTACTTC. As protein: CSVGQRSHQETQYF. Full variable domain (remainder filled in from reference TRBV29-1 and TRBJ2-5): SAVISQKPSRDICQRGTSLTIQCQVDSQVTMMFWYRQQPGQSLTLIATANQGSEATYESGFVIDKFPISRPNLTFSTLTVSNMSPEDSSIYLCSVGQRSHQETQYFGPGTRLLVL.

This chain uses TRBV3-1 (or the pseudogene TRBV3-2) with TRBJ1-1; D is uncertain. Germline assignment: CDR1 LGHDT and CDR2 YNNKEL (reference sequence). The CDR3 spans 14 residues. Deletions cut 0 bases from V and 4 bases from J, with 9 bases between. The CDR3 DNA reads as TGTGCCAGCAGCCAAGATCTTCAGAGCACTGAAGCTTTCTTT. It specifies CASSQDLQSTEAFF.

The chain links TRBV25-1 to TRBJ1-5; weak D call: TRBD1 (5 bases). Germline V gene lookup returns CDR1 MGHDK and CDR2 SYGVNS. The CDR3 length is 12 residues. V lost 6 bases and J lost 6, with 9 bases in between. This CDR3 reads CASSLDTQPQHF. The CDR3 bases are TGTGCCAGCAGCCTGGACACTCAGCCCCAGCATTTT.

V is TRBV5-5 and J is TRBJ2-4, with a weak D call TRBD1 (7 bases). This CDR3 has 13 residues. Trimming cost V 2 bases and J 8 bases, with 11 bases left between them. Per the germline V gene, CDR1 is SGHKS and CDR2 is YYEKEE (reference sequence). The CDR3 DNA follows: TGTGCCAGCAGCTTTCAGGGGGGCGACATTCAGTACTTC. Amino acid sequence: CASSFQGGDIQYF. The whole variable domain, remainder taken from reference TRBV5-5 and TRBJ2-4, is DAGVTQSPTHLIKTRGQQVTLRCSPISGHKSVSWYQQVLGQGPQFIFQYYEKEERGRGNFPDRFSARQFPNYSSELNVNALLLGDSALYLCASSFQGGDIQYFGAGTRLSVL.

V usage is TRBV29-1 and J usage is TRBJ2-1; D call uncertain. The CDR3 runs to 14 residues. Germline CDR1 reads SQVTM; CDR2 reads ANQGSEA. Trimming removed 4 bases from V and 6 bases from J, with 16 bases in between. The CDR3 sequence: CSVARTVVINEQFF. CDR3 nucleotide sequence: TGCAGCGTTGCCAGGACGGTGGTAATCAATGAGCAGTTCTTC.

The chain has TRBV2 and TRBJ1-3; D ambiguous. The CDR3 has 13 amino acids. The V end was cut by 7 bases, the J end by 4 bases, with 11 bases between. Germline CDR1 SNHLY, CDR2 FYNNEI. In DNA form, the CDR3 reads TGTGCCAGCATGCGGGAATCCGGAAACACCATATATTTT. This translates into CASMRESGNTIYF. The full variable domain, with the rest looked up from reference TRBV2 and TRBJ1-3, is EPEVTQTPSHQVTQMGQEVILRCVPISNHLYFYWYRQILGQKVEFLVSFYNNEISEKSEIFDDQFSVERPDGSNFTLKIRSTKLEDSAMYFCASMRESGNTIYFGEGSWLTVV.

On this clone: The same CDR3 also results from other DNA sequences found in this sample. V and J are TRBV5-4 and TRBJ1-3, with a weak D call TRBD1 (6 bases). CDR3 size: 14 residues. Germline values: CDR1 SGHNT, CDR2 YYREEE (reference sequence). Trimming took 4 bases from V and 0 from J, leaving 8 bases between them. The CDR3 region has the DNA TGTGCCAGCAGCCTACAGGGCTCTGGAAACACCATATATTTT. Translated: CASSLQGSGNTIYF.

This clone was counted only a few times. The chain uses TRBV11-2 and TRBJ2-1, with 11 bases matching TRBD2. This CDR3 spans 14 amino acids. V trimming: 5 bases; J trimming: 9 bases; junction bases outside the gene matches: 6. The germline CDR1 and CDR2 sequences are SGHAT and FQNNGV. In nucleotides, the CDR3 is TGTGCCAGCAGCACGACTAGCGGGACTGTTGAGCAGTTCTTC. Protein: CASSTTSGTVEQFF. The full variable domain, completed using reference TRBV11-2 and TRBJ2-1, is EAGVAQSPRYKIIEKRQSVAFWCNPISGHATLYWYQQILGQGPKLLIQFQNNGVVDDSQLPKDRFSAERLKGVDSTLKIQPAKLEDSAVYLCASSTTSGTVEQFFGPGTRLTVL.

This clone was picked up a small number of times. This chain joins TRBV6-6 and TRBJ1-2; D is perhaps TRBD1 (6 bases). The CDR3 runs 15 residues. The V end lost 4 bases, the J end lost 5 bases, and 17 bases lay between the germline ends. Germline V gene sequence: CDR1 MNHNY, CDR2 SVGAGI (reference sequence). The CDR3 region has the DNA TGTGCCAGCAGTTCTGTAGACAGGCCAGGGTATGGCTACACCTTC. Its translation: CASSSVDRPGYGYTF.

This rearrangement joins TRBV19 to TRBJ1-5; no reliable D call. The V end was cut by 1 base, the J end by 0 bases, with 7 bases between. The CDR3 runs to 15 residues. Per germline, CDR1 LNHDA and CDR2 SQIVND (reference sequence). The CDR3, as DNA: TGTGCCAGTAGTATAGCAAGGTATAGCAATCAGCCCCAGCATTTT. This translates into CASSIARYSNQPQHF.

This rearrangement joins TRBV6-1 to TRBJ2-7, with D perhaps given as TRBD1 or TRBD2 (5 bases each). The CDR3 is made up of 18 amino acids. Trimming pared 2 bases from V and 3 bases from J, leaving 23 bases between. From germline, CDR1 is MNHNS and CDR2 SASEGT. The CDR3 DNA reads TGTGCCAGCAGTGAATCTTTATCAGGGCCGGTGAGGGTCTACGAGCAGTACTTC. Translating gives CASSESLSGPVRVYEQYF.

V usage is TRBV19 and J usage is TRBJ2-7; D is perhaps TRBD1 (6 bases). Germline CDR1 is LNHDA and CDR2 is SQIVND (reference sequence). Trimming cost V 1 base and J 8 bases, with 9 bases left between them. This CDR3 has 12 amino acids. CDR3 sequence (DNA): TGTGCCAGTAGTATAGCGGACAGCCAGCAGTACTTC. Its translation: CASSIADSQQYF.

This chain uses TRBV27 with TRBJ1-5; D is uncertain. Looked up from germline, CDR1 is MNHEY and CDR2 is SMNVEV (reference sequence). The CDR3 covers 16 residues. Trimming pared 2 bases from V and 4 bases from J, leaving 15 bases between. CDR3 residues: CASSLVASLPNQPQHF. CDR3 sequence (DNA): TGTGCCAGCAGTTTAGTTGCCTCTCTTCCGAATCAGCCCCAGCATTTT.

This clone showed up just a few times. CDR3 sequence: CASSSFGDRSYNSPLHF. The CDR3 DNA follows: TGTGCCAGCAGCTCGTTTGGGGATCGTTCCTATAATTCACCCCTCCACTTT. The rearrangement joins TRBV11-2 to TRBJ1-6; no definite D call. This CDR3 is 17 amino acids long. Germline CDR1 is SGHAT and CDR2 is FQNNGV. Trimming pared 4 bases from V and 1 base from J, leaving 14 bases between.

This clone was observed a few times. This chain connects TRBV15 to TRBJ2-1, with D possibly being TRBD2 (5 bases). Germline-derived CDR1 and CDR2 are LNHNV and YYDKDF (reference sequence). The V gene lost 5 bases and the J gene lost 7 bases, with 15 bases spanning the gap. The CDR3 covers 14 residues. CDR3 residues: CATSFRTGWNEQFF. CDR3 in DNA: TGTGCCACCAGCTTTCGGACTGGATGGAATGAGCAGTTCTTC. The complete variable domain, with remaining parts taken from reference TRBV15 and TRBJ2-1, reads DAMVIQNPRYQVTQFGKPVTLSCSQTLNHNVMYWYQQKSSQAPKLLFHYYDKDFNNEADTPDNFQSRRPNTSFCFLDIRSPGLGDTAMYLCATSFRTGWNEQFFGPGTRLTVL.

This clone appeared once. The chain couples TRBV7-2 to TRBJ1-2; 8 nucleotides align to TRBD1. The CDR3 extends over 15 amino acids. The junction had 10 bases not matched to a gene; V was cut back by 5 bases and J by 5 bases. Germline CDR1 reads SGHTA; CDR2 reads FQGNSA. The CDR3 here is CASSPRQGPLYGYTF. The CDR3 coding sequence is TGTGCCAGCAGCCCCCGACAGGGGCCGCTTTATGGCTACACCTTC.

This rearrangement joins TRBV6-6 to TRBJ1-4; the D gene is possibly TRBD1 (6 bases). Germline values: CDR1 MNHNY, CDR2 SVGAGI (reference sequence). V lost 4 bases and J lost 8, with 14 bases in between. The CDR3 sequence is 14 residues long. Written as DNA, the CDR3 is TGTGCCAGCAGTTGGGGGCGGGGGCGAGAAAAACTGTTTTTT. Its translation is CASSWGRGREKLFF.

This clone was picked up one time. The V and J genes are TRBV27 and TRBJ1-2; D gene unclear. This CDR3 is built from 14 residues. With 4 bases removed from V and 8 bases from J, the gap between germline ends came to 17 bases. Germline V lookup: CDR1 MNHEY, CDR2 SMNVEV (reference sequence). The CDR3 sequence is CASSSAGPLAGYTF. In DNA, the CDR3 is TGTGCCAGCAGTTCGGCTGGGCCCCTGGCCGGCTACACCTTC.

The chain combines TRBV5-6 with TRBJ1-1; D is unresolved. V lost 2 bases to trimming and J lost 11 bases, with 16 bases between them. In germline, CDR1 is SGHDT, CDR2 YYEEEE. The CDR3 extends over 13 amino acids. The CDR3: CASSFEFGGEAFF. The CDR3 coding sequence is TGTGCCAGCAGCTTCGAGTTCGGTGGTGAGGCTTTCTTT. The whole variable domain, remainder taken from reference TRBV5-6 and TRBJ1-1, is DAGVTQSPTHLIKTRGQQVTLRCSPKSGHDTVSWYQQALGQGPQFIFQYYEEEERQRGNFPDRFSGHQFPNYSSELNVNALLLGDSALYLCASSFEFGGEAFFGQGTRLTVV.

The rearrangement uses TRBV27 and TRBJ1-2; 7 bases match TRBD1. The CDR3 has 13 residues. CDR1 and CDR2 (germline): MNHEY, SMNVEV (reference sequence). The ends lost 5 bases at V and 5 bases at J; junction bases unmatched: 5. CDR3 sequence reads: CASSARQGYGYTF. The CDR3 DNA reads TGTGCCAGCAGTGCCCGACAGGGTTATGGCTACACCTTC.

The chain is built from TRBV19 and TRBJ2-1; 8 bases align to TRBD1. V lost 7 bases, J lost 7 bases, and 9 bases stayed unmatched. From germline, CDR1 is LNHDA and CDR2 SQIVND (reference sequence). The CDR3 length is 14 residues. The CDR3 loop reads CASTLRDRFNEQFF. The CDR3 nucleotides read TGTGCCAGTACCCTCCGGGACAGGTTTAATGAGCAGTTCTTC. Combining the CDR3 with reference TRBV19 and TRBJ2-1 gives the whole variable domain DGGITQSPKYLFRKEGQNVTLSCEQNLNHDAMYWYRQDPGQGLRLIYYSQIVNDFQKGDIAEGYSVSREKKESFPLTVTSAQKNPTAFYLCASTLRDRFNEQFFGPGTRLTVL.